Listed below are T cell receptor beta chains from one sample, sequenced in a study of T cells after yellow fever vaccination. TCRdb passed the 5' RACE reads through MiXCR, listing each CDR3 protein once. This table has about 350,000 distinct CDR3 sequences, about 7.8% appearing once. Specimen: PBMCs, collected around 45 days after the first yellow fever vaccination. These receptor sequences come from a man between 18 and 35 years old who received the YFV17D yellow fever vaccine. CDR3s include the opening cysteine and the closing phenylalanine or tryptophan.

j_gene: TRBJ2-3
v_gene: TRBV5-4
CDR3aa: CASSLALAGSTDTQYF

j_gene: TRBJ2-1
v_gene: TRBV10-3
CDR3aa: CAITNPSGGYNEQFF

j_gene: TRBJ2-1
v_gene: TRBV7-9
CDR3aa: CASSLGRTFYNEQFF

j_gene: TRBJ2-2
v_gene: TRBV7-9
CDR3aa: CASQGNTGELFF

j_gene: TRBJ1-5
v_gene: TRBV6-5
CDR3aa: CASSYSIPGSDGNQPQHF

j_gene: TRBJ2-2
v_gene: TRBV7-9
CDR3aa: CASSHNPSSGAGELFF

j_gene: TRBJ1-4
v_gene: TRBV6-5
CDR3aa: CASSYSGTGVEKLFF

j_gene: TRBJ1-1
v_gene: TRBV4-3
CDR3aa: CASSQGGRTGSLMNTEAFF

j_gene: TRBJ1-2
v_gene: TRBV20-1
CDR3aa: CSATPTGDGGYTF

j_gene: TRBJ1-1
v_gene: TRBV7-2
CDR3aa: CASSFRRGRETEAFF

j_gene: TRBJ2-7
v_gene: TRBV5-4
CDR3aa: CASSLEHASEQYF

j_gene: TRBJ2-3
v_gene: TRBV7-3
CDR3aa: CASSLRISGAGDTQYF

j_gene: TRBJ2-7
v_gene: TRBV5-1
CDR3aa: CASSLQATGSYEQYF

j_gene: TRBJ2-5
v_gene: TRBV18
CDR3aa: CASSQQETQYF

j_gene: TRBJ1-2
v_gene: TRBV4-2
CDR3aa: CASSQERTGLSGYTF

j_gene: TRBJ1-1
v_gene: TRBV6-1
CDR3aa: CASSLMGLDTEAFF

j_gene: TRBJ2-1
v_gene: TRBV11-1
CDR3aa: CASSPPGLAGGSYNEQFF

j_gene: TRBJ1-2
v_gene: TRBV9
CDR3aa: CASSQTGANYGYTF

j_gene: TRBJ2-2
v_gene: TRBV5-1
CDR3aa: CASSFLGQQNTGELFF

j_gene: TRBJ1-4
v_gene: TRBV5-1
CDR3aa: CASSLVGQGTSVEKLFF

j_gene: TRBJ1-2
v_gene: TRBV12-3/TRBV12-4
CDR3aa: CASSADRGPNYTF

j_gene: TRBJ1-2
v_gene: TRBV2
CDR3aa: CASSEAYPGRDGYTF

j_gene: TRBJ2-1
v_gene: TRBV2
CDR3aa: CASRKERGEGNEQFF

j_gene: TRBJ2-1
v_gene: TRBV6-1
CDR3aa: CASKLLRADNEQFF

j_gene: TRBJ1-2
v_gene: TRBV15
CDR3aa: CATSNGGLYGYTF

j_gene: TRBJ2-3
v_gene: TRBV11-2
CDR3aa: CASSLEVLDTQYF

j_gene: TRBJ2-3
v_gene: TRBV20-1
CDR3aa: CSARNPGASDTQYF

j_gene: TRBJ2-7
v_gene: TRBV7-9
CDR3aa: CASSSPAGSSYEQYF

j_gene: TRBJ2-3
v_gene: TRBV10-3
CDR3aa: CAISEQGSADTQYF

j_gene: TRBJ2-2
v_gene: TRBV12-3/TRBV12-4
CDR3aa: CASSFFHQFTGELFF

j_gene: TRBJ1-4
v_gene: TRBV7-8
CDR3aa: CASSLLAHPATNEKLFF

j_gene: TRBJ2-5
v_gene: TRBV20-1
CDR3aa: CSASSDQETQYF

j_gene: TRBJ1-4
v_gene: TRBV4-2
CDR3aa: CARSLFRDSNPSKNEKLFF

j_gene: TRBJ2-2
v_gene: TRBV15
CDR3aa: CATNPGLAGVTGELFF

j_gene: TRBJ2-1
v_gene: TRBV11-2
CDR3aa: CASSPIRGEPYNEQFF

j_gene: TRBJ2-3
v_gene: TRBV12-3/TRBV12-4
CDR3aa: CASTRDYNTDTQYF

j_gene: TRBJ2-5
v_gene: TRBV25-1
CDR3aa: CASSESSNIQETQYF

j_gene: TRBJ2-1
v_gene: TRBV5-6
CDR3aa: CASSPGVRHNEQFF

j_gene: TRBJ2-7
v_gene: TRBV28
CDR3aa: CASSNPGGRYEQYF

j_gene: TRBJ2-5
v_gene: TRBV9
CDR3aa: CASSVGPNDRPETQYF

j_gene: TRBJ2-3
v_gene: TRBV5-1
CDR3aa: CASSPMTSGGSTDTQYF

j_gene: TRBJ2-2
v_gene: TRBV5-1
CDR3aa: CASKNDRALPGELFF

j_gene: TRBJ2-1
v_gene: TRBV5-1
CDR3aa: CASSSSGGAYNEQFF

j_gene: TRBJ2-2
v_gene: TRBV5-4
CDR3aa: CASSNGGPGTGELFF

j_gene: TRBJ1-5
v_gene: TRBV25-1
CDR3aa: CASSEWSSNQPQHF